These 22 T cell receptor beta chains were sequenced from one sample in a study of CD8 T cells in Susac syndrome. RNA, at roughly 0.5 to 1 ug, was reverse transcribed with random hexamers. Using its own MiXCR run on the immunoSEQ multiplex PCR reads, TCRdb lists one record per CDR3 protein. The repertoire holds 95,000 to 150,000 distinct CDR3 sequences, with just over 95% as singletons. Sequenced sample: CD4+ T cells from PBMCs. These TCRs come from a human donor with Susac syndrome.

The sample holds one count of this clonotype. The rearrangement links TRBV30 to TRBJ2-3; tentative D call: TRBD1 (5 bases). The CDR3 is 15 residues long. V was cut by 1 base and J by 4 bases, with 15 bases left in between. The germline gives CDR1 GTSNPN, CDR2 SVGIG (reference sequence). For the CDR3, the DNA is TGTGCCTGGAGTGGGGGCCTAAATCCCCCAGATACGCAGTATTTT. Translation gives CAWSGGLNPPDTQYF.

This chain links TRBV30 with TRBJ2-2, with TRBD2 as a possible D gene (6 bases). This CDR3 region has 14 residues. Germline V gene lookup returns CDR1 GTSNPN and CDR2 SVGIG (reference sequence). Between the trimmed V and J ends, which lost 2 bases and 7 bases, there was a span of 14 bases. The CDR3 DNA is TGTGCCTGGAGTTGGTGGGAGGAAAACGGGGAGCTGTTTTTT. Translation gives CAWSWWEENGELFF.

V usage is TRBV18 and J usage is TRBJ1-5, with TRBD1 identical over 8 bases. Germline CDR1 is KGHSH and CDR2 is LQKENI. CDR3 length: 14 amino acids. Trimming at V came to 4 bases and at J to 5 bases, leaving 4 bases not matched to a gene. The CDR3 loop reads CASSQGQGDQPQHF. CDR3 bases: TGTGCCAGCTCACAAGGACAGGGAGATCAGCCCCAGCATTTT.

Only a few counts were recorded for this clonotype. V is TRBV6-1 and J is TRBJ1-1, with D unresolved. This CDR3 is 15 amino acids long. Per germline, CDR1 MNHNS and CDR2 SASEGT. V was cut by 5 bases and J by 0 bases, with 13 bases left in between. CDR3 nucleotide sequence: TGTGCCAGCAGTCCAGAAAGAAGAATGAACACTGAAGCTTTCTTT. Protein sequence: CASSPERRMNTEAFF.

In DNA, the CDR3 is TGTGCCAGCTCACGAATGACTAGCGGGTTCACAGATACGCAGTATTTT. Its protein is CASSRMTSGFTDTQYF. This rearrangement joins TRBV18 to TRBJ2-3; TRBD2 matches 10 bases. V lost 4 bases to trimming and J lost 2 bases; unmatched junction nucleotides: 6. This CDR3 has 16 residues. In germline, CDR1 is KGHSH, CDR2 LQKENI.

This clonotype was detected only a few times. The chain recombines TRBV30 with TRBJ2-7; tentative D call: TRBD1 (6 bases). The CDR3 length is 14 residues. Trimming shortened V by 2 bases and J by 1 base, and 12 bases separated the two germline ends. In germline, CDR1 is GTSNPN, CDR2 SVGIG (reference sequence). The CDR3 DNA reads TGTGCCTGGAGTATACAGGGTCGATCCTACGAGCAGTACTTC. Translation: CAWSIQGRSYEQYF. The variable domain in full, completed from reference TRBV30 and TRBJ2-7, reads SQTIHQWPATLVQPVGSPLSLECTVEGTSNPNLYWYRQAAGRGLQLLFYSVGIGQISSEVPQNLSASRPQDRQFILSSKKLLLSDSGFYLCAWSIQGRSYEQYFGPGTRLTVT.

This clonotype was detected only once. This chain joins TRBV12-3 or TRBV12-4 and TRBJ1-2; D is unresolved. V was cut by 3 bases and J by 6 bases, with 11 bases left in between. The CDR3 has 13 amino acids. DNA of the CDR3: TGTGCCAGCAGTTTGGTTAAGGGAGATGGCTACACCTTC. The encoded protein is CASSLVKGDGYTF.

This clonotype appeared once. This sequence joins TRBV29-1 and TRBJ1-5; D perhaps matches TRBD1 (5 bases). The CDR3 has 12 residues. Germline CDR1 and CDR2: SQVTM and ANQGSEA. Trimming took off 6 bases at V and 5 bases at J, with 11 bases between the two ends. CDR3 nucleotides: TGCAGCGTGAGGGACGGGGATCAGCCCCAGCATTTT. This encodes CSVRDGDQPQHF. Full variable domain (outside the CDR3, taken from reference TRBV29-1 and TRBJ1-5): SAVISQKPSRDICQRGTSLTIQCQVDSQVTMMFWYRQQPGQSLTLIATANQGSEATYESGFVIDKFPISRPNLTFSTLTVSNMSPEDSSIYLCSVRDGDQPQHFGDGTRLSIL.

The V and J genes are TRBV6-4 and TRBJ2-1; TRBD1 matches 10 bases. V was pared by 5 bases and J by 8 bases, with 3 bases of the junction left unmatched. This CDR3 has 13 residues. Germline CDR1 is MRHNA and CDR2 is SNTAGT. CDR3: CASSRDRGDEQFF. The CDR3 region has the DNA TGTGCCAGCAGTCGGGACAGGGGCGATGAGCAGTTCTTC.

The chain combines TRBV20-1 with TRBJ1-2; TRBD1 matches 7 bases. Per the germline V gene, CDR1 is DFQATT and CDR2 is SNEGSKA (reference sequence). The CDR3 is made up of 14 amino acids. The V and J ends lost 3 bases and 4 bases, in that order; junction bases with no gene match: 8. The CDR3 reads CSARIPDRLYGYTF. For the CDR3, the DNA is TGCAGTGCTAGGATTCCGGACAGGCTCTATGGCTACACCTTC.

This chain connects TRBV29-1 to TRBJ2-4; 7 nucleotides match TRBD1. The CDR3 covers 15 residues. Germline V gene sequence: CDR1 SQVTM, CDR2 ANQGSEA. The V gene end was trimmed by 6 bases and the J gene end by 0 bases; junction bases not matched to a gene: 8. Here the CDR3 DNA reads TGCAGCGTCGCTCGGGACAGATTAGCCAAAAACATTCAGTACTTC. This translates into CSVARDRLAKNIQYF.

Points on this clonotype: The junction departs from germline at one end; a sequencing error may be responsible. The gene calls are TRBV6-5 and TRBJ2-1; D possibly matches TRBD1 or TRBD2 (6 bases each). This CDR3 spans 12 amino acids. CDR1 is MNHEY, CDR2 SVGAGI, per germline. In DNA, the CDR3 is TGTGCCAGCAGTCCATCAGGGGTCCGCGGGGTCTTC. This gives the protein CASSPSGVRGVF.

This chain joins TRBV20-1 and TRBJ2-5; the match to TRBD2 covers 8 bases. J gave up 3 bases and V 2 bases, and 8 bases lay outside the gene matches. The CDR3 loop spans 15 amino acids. CDR1 and CDR2 from the germline V gene are DFQATT and SNEGSKA (reference sequence). CDR3 amino acids: CSARPVAGREETQYF. DNA for the CDR3: TGCAGTGCTAGACCCGTAGCGGGACGAGAAGAGACCCAGTACTTC.

This chain uses TRBV12-3 or TRBV12-4 with TRBJ2-3; TRBD2 matches 8 bases. The length of the CDR3 is 15 residues. With V trimmed by 5 bases and J by 5 bases, 9 bases remained unmatched. The CDR3 bases are TGTGCCAGCAGTCCCCCAGGCGGGAGGCGAGATACGCAGTATTTT. This encodes CASSPPGGRRDTQYF.

The CDR3 DNA is TGTGCCAGCAGCTTACAGGGGAACAATCAGCCCCAGCATTTT. This codes for CASSLQGNNQPQHF. The gene calls are TRBV7-9 and TRBJ1-5; TRBD1 might be the D (6 bases). The V end lost 2 bases, the J end lost 3 bases, and 8 bases lay between the germline ends. The CDR3 loop spans 14 amino acids. The V gene's germline CDR1 is SEHNR and CDR2 FQNEAQ (reference sequence).

This chain links TRBV7-2 with TRBJ2-3, with D possibly being TRBD1 (6 bases). The germline CDR1 and CDR2 sequences are SGHTA and FQGNSA. The CDR3 runs 13 residues. V gave up 0 bases and J gave up 11 bases, with 12 bases separating them. DNA for the CDR3: TGTGCCAGCAGCTTAGCGCTCCGGGACATGCAGTATTTT. It specifies CASSLALRDMQYF.

V gene TRBV20-1 combines with J gene TRBJ1-5; D might be TRBD1 (6 bases). CDR1 is DFQATT, CDR2 SNEGSKA, per germline (reference sequence). Trimming pared 6 bases from V and 4 bases from J, leaving 13 bases between. The CDR3 has 13 residues. CDR3 sequence (DNA): TGCAGTGCCACTCCAGGGGTAAATCAGCCCCAGCATTTT. This gives the protein CSATPGVNQPQHF.

The V gene is TRBV5-1, the J gene TRBJ2-7; D tentatively fits TRBD1 or TRBD2 (5 bases each). Trimming stripped 0 bases from V and 4 bases from J, with 14 bases between. Germline V gene lookup returns CDR1 SGHRS and CDR2 YFSETQ. CDR3 length: 15 residues. CDR3 nucleotides: TGCGCCAGCAGCTTGGCCGGGGCTAGCCGGTACGAGCAGTACTTC. Its translation: CASSLAGASRYEQYF.

For the CDR3, the DNA is TGCAGTGCTGGAGGGACAACAGAAGTGGGTCAGCCCCAGCATTTT. It translates to CSAGGTTEVGQPQHF. The rearrangement links TRBV20-1 to TRBJ1-5; D may be TRBD1 (6 bases). The germline V gene has CDR1 DFQATT and CDR2 SNEGSKA (reference sequence). The CDR3 totals 15 residues. V was pared by 5 bases and J by 6 bases, with 20 bases between.

This chain connects TRBV20-1 to TRBJ2-1, with TRBD2 matching 16 bases. V shed 5 bases and J 5 bases; nucleotides not matched to a gene: 3. The CDR3 has 15 residues. Germline V CDR1 and CDR2: DFQATT, SNEGSKA (reference sequence). The CDR3 DNA follows: TGCAGTGCTTCCGGGACTAGCGGGAGGGACAATGAGCAGTTCTTC. Protein: CSASGTSGRDNEQFF.

This clonotype was counted a few times. The genes are TRBV30 and TRBJ1-5; D uncertain. Trimming removed 2 bases from V and 4 bases from J, with 15 bases in between. Germline V gene sequence: CDR1 GTSNPN, CDR2 SVGIG (reference sequence). The CDR3 loop spans 15 amino acids. The CDR3 coding sequence is TGTGCCTGGAGTAAAAAGGGAGCGGGAAATCAGCCCCAGCATTTT. Its protein product is CAWSKKGAGNQPQHF.

The chain uses TRBV20-1 and TRBJ1-5; D not certain. Germline CDR1 reads DFQATT; CDR2 reads SNEGSKA (reference sequence). The CDR3 extends over 14 amino acids. V was trimmed by 2 bases and J by 5 bases, leaving 13 bases between them. CDR3 sequence (DNA): TGCAGTGCTAGACGGACGAATAGGGATCAGCCCCAGCATTTT. Amino acids: CSARRTNRDQPQHF.